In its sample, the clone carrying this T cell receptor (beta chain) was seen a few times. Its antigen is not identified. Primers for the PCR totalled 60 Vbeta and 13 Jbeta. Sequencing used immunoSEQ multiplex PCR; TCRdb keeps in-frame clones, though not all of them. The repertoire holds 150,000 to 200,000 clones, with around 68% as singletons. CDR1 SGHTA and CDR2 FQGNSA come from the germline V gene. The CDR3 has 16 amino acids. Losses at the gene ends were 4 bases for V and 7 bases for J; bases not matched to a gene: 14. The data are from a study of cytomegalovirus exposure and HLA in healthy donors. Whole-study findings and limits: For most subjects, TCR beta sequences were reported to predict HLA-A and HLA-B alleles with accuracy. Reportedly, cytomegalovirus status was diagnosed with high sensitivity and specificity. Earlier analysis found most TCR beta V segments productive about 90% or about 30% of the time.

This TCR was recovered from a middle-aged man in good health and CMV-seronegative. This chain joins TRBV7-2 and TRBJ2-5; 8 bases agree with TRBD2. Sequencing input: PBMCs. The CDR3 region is CASSSRGSGGWGTQYF. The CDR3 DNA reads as TGTGCCAGCAGCTCAAGGGGCAGCGGGGGCTGGGGGACCCAGTACTTC.